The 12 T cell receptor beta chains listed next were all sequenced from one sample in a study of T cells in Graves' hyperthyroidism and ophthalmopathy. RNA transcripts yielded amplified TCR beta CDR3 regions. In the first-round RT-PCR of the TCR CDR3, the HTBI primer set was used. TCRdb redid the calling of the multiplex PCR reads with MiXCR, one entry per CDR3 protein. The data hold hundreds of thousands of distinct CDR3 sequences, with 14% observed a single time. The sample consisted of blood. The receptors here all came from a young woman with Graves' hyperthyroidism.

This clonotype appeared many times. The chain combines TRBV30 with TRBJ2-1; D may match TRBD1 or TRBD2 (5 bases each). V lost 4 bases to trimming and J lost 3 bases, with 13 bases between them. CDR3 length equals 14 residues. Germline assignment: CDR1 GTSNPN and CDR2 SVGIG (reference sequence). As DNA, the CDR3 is TGTGCCTGGAATGGGGGAGCGATCTACAATGAGCAGTTCTTC. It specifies CAWNGGAIYNEQFF. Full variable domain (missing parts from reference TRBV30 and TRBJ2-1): SQTIHQWPATLVQPVGSPLSLECTVEGTSNPNLYWYRQAAGRGLQLLFYSVGIGQISSEVPQNLSASRPQDRQFILSSKKLLLSDSGFYLCAWNGGAIYNEQFFGPGTRLTVL.

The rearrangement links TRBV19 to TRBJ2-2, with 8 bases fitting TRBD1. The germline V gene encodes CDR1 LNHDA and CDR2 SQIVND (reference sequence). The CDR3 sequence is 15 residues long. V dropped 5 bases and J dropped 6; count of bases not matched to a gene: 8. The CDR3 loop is CASSSGGVAAGELFF. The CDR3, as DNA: TGTGCCAGTAGTTCAGGGGGCGTTGCTGCCGGGGAGCTGTTTTTT.

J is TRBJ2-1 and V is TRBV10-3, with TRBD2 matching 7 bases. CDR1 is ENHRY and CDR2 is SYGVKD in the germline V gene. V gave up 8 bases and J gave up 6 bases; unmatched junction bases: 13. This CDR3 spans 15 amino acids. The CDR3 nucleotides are TGTGCCATCGGGAACTCGCCTCTAGCGGCCAATGAGCAGTTCTTC. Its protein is CAIGNSPLAANEQFF.

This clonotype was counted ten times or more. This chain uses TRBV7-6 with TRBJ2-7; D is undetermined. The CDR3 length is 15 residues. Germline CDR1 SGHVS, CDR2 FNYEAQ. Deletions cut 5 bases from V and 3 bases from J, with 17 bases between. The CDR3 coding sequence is TGTGCCAGCAGCGCAACCCCCAAGGGTATCTACGAGCAGTACTTC. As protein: CASSATPKGIYEQYF.

For the CDR3, the DNA is TGTGCCAGCAGACCGCGAAGAGTTTCCCCTGGAAACACCATATATTTT. It specifies CASRPRRVSPGNTIYF. The V and J genes are TRBV11-2 and TRBJ1-3; D not certain. CDR1 is SGHAT, CDR2 FQNNGV, per germline. The CDR3 length is 16 residues. Trimming took off 6 bases at V and 2 bases at J, with 17 bases between the two ends.

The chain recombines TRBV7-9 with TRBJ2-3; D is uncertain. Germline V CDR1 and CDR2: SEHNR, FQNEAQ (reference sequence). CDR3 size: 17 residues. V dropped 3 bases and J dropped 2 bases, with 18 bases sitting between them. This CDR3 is CASSFGPLRDSTDTQYF. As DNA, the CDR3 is TGTGCCAGCAGCTTTGGGCCACTACGCGACTCCACAGATACGCAGTATTTT.

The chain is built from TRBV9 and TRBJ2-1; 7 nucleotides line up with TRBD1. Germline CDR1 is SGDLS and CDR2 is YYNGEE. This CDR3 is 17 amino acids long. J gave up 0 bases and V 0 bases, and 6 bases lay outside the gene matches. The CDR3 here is CASSVARQGHSYNEQFF. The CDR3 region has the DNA TGTGCCAGCAGCGTAGCCCGACAGGGCCACTCCTACAATGAGCAGTTCTTC.

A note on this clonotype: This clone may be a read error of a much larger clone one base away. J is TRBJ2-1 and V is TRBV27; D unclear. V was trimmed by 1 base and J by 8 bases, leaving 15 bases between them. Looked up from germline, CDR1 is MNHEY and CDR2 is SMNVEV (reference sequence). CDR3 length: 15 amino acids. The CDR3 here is CASSLLPPQLDEQFF. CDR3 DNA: TGTGCCAGCAGTTTATTACCGCCACAGCTCGATGAGCAGTTCTTC.

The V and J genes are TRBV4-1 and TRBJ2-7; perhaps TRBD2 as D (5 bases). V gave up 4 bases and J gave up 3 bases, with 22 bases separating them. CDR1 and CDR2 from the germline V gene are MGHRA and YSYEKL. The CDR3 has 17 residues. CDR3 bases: TGCGCCAGCAGCCCCGGACCCCTAACTAGGACCCACTACGAGCAGTACTTC. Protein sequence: CASSPGPLTRTHYEQYF.

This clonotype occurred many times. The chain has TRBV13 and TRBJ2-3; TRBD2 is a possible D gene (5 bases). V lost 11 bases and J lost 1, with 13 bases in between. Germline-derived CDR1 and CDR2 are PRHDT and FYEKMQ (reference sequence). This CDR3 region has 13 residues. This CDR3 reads CASGIARTDTQYF. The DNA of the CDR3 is TGTGCCTCGGGGATAGCGCGCACAGATACGCAGTATTTT.

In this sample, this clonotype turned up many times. CDR3 in DNA: TGTGCCAGCGCCAGGGCAGCGTATAACAATGAGCAGTTCTTC. This codes for CASARAAYNNEQFF. This chain uses TRBV3-1 with TRBJ2-1; D perhaps matches TRBD1 (5 bases). V shed 8 bases and J shed 5 bases, with 16 bases lying between them. In germline, CDR1 is LGHDT, CDR2 YNNKEL (reference sequence). This CDR3 contains 14 residues.

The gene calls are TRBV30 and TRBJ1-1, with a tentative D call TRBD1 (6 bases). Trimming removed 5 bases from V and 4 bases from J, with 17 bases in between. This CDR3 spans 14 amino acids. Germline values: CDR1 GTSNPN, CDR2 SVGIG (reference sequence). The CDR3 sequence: CAWYKQGLTTEAFF. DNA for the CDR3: TGTGCCTGGTATAAGCAGGGGCTCACCACTGAAGCTTTCTTT.